The rows below give T cell receptor beta chains drawn from one sample of a study of blood T cell repertoires in COVID-19. Using immunoSEQ multiplex PCR, the repertoire was profiled, and TCRdb retains in-frame clones only, with some absent. The sample holds about 400,000 clones, over 75% seen once. The sequencing input was PBMCs or T cells enriched from blood (not recorded which). These receptors originate from a woman aged 35 to 49 with acute COVID-19. Each CDR3 is given with its conserved first and last residue. A D gene is named only where the DNA matches it firmly. Not every row has a clone size; where given, it reads once, few, many or a size class.

j_gene	v_gene	d_gene	abundance	CDR3aa	CDR3nt
TRBJ1-4	TRBV29-1	-	-	CSVLQGDEKLFF	TGCAGCGTCCTACAGGGTGACGAAAAACTGTTTTTT
TRBJ1-1	TRBV19	-	-	CASSLRWGETEAFF	TGTGCCAGTAGCCTCCGGTGGGGGGAGACTGAAGCTTTCTTT
TRBJ1-1	TRBV6-5	-	-	CASSPTGIQEAFF	TGTGCCAGCAGCCCGACAGGCATCCAGGAAGCTTTCTTT
TRBJ2-7	TRBV18	-	-	CASSAQISSSSYEQYF	TGTGCCAGCTCCGCACAAATTAGCTCGAGCTCCTACGAGCAGTACTTC
TRBJ1-3	TRBV18	-	-	CASSPIRAGAGNTIYF	TGTGCCAGCTCACCGATCCGGGCAGGGGCTGGAAACACCATATATTTT
TRBJ2-5	TRBV5-1	TRBD2	-	CASSGTAGGSETQYF	TGCGCCAGCAGCGGAACAGCGGGGGGATCGGAGACCCAGTACTTC
TRBJ1-4	TRBV5-1	TRBD1	-	CASTDRDRGRGEKLFF	TGCGCCAGCACCGACCGGGACAGGGGGCGAGGTGAAAAACTGTTTTTT
TRBJ2-1	TRBV27	-	-	CASYQPDNNEQFF	TGTGCCAGCTACCAGCCAGACAACAATGAGCAGTTCTTC
TRBJ1-6	TRBV9	-	-	CASSVRENSPLHF	TGTGCCAGCAGCGTCCGGGAGAATTCACCCCTCCACTTT
TRBJ1-2	TRBV2	-	once	CASSEARGGRSNYGYTF	TGTGCCAGCAGTGAAGCGCGGGGGGGCCGTTCTAACTATGGCTACACCTTC
TRBJ2-7	TRBV15	-	-	CATSMRGGGYEQYF	TGTGCCACCAGCATGAGGGGGGGCGGCTACGAGCAGTACTTC
TRBJ2-1	TRBV7-9	TRBD2	-	CASSFPSGGYNEQFF	TGTGCCAGCAGCTTCCCTAGCGGAGGATACAATGAGCAGTTCTTC
TRBJ1-1	TRBV6-4	-	-	CASSDGPGGEAFF	TGTGCCAGCAGTGACGGGCCGGGAGGTGAAGCTTTCTTT
TRBJ1-1	TRBV27	TRBD1	-	CASSLSGTRGITEAFF	TGTGCCAGCAGTTTATCAGGGACCAGGGGGATTACTGAAGCTTTCTTT
TRBJ2-4	TRBV5-4	-	-	CASSSLRGGNIQYF	TGTGCCAGCAGCTCCTTGAGGGGGGGAAACATTCAGTACTTC
TRBJ2-2	TRBV24-1	-	-	CATSDLSGAAVELFF	TGTGCCACCAGTGATTTGAGTGGGGCCGCGGTGGAGCTGTTTTTT
TRBJ2-3	TRBV5-1	TRBD2	-	CASSSGLAGGQDTQYF	TGCGCCAGCAGCTCGGGACTAGCGGGGGGGCAAGATACGCAGTATTTT
TRBJ2-2	TRBV7-9	-	-	CASSLVLGSNTGELFF	TGTGCCAGCAGCTTAGTACTGGGCTCGAACACCGGGGAGCTGTTTTTT
TRBJ1-1	TRBV5-1	-	-	CASSPEQGRNTEAFF	TGCGCCAGCAGCCCAGAGCAGGGAAGGAACACTGAAGCTTTCTTT
TRBJ2-2	TRBV12-3/TRBV12-4	TRBD1	-	CAGSKTGAFRLFF	TGTGCCGGGTCAAAAACAGGGGCCTTTAGGCTGTTTTTT
TRBJ1-1	TRBV19	-	-	CASSRSAGVPEAFF	TGTGCCAGCTCGCGAAGCGCGGGAGTCCCTGAAGCTTTCTTT
TRBJ1-2	TRBV2	-	-	CASSDDRITSDYGYTF	TGTGCCAGCAGTGATGACAGGATAACCAGCGACTATGGCTACACCTTC
TRBJ2-6	TRBV5-4	-	-	CASSITGPGANVLTF	TGTGCCAGCAGCATCACAGGGCCTGGGGCCAACGTCCTGACTTTC
TRBJ2-2	TRBV7-8	TRBD2	-	CASSQGLAGGHTGELFF	TGTGCCAGCAGCCAGGGACTAGCGGGGGGTCACACCGGGGAGCTGTTTTTT
TRBJ2-6	TRBV6-6	-	-	CASSYGGSSGANVLTF	TGTGCCAGCAGTTACGGGGGGTCCTCTGGGGCCAACGTCCTGACTTTC
TRBJ1-4	TRBV7-9	TRBD1	-	CASSSTGPKVGKLFF	TGTGCCAGCAGCTCGACAGGGCCAAAAGTCGGTAAACTGTTTTTT
TRBJ1-3	TRBV2	TRBD1	once	CASSVGQGAFSGNTIYF	TGTGCCAGCAGTGTAGGGCAGGGGGCCTTCTCTGGAAACACCATATATTTT
TRBJ2-7	TRBV6-1	-	few	CASSQASYEQYF	TGTGCCAGCAGTCAGGCGTCCTACGAGCAGTACTTC
TRBJ1-1	TRBV2	-	-	CASSEALANTEAFF	TGTGCCAGCAGTGAAGCCCTGGCGAACACTGAAGCTTTCTTT
TRBJ2-3	TRBV20-1	-	once	CSASRFYYGESTDTQYF	TGCAGTGCTAGTAGGTTCTATTATGGAGAGAGCACAGATACGCAGTATTTT
TRBJ2-3	TRBV9	TRBD2	few	CASSAGTSGSEADTQYF	TGTGCCAGCAGCGCCGGGACTAGCGGGTCAGAGGCAGATACGCAGTATTTT
TRBJ1-5	TRBV19	TRBD1	once	CASSTGQGGSNQPQHF	TGTGCCAGTAGTACGGGACAGGGGGGTAGCAATCAGCCCCAGCATTTT
TRBJ2-2	TRBV5-1	-	-	CASSLDRAGRIGELFF	TGCGCCAGCAGCTTGGACAGGGCGGGTCGGATCGGGGAGCTGTTTTTT
TRBJ1-1	TRBV19	-	-	CASSMVGATEAFF	TGTGCCAGTAGTATGGTAGGAGCCACTGAAGCTTTCTTT
TRBJ1-2	TRBV5-4	-	-	CASRSIGNNYGYTF	TGTGCCAGCCGCTCAATCGGTAATAACTATGGCTACACCTTC
TRBJ2-4	TRBV5-8	-	once	CASSSWGVAKNIQYF	TGTGCCAGCAGCTCGTGGGGGGTAGCCAAAAACATTCAGTACTTC
TRBJ1-5	TRBV7-9	-	once	CASSPSDSRGQPQHF	TGTGCCAGCAGCCCGAGCGACTCTCGGGGTCAGCCCCAGCATTTT
TRBJ2-7	TRBV18	-	-	CASSPMEGAQQYF	TGTGCCAGCTCACCAATGGAGGGGGCCCAGCAGTACTTC
TRBJ1-2	TRBV11-2	-	-	CASSLGVNYGYTF	TGTGCCAGCAGCTTAGGAGTAAACTATGGCTACACCTTC
TRBJ1-2	TRBV15	-	-	CATSRDRGGYTF	TGTGCCACCAGCAGAGATCGGGGTGGCTACACCTTC
TRBJ1-1	TRBV27	-	-	CASRNRVTEAFF	TGTGCCAGCAGGAACAGGGTCACTGAAGCTTTCTTT
TRBJ2-3	TRBV7-8	-	-	CASSNRGSTDTQYF	TGTGCCAGCAGCAACCGGGGGAGCACAGATACGCAGTATTTT
TRBJ1-6	TRBV3-1/TRBV3-2	TRBD1	-	CASSQEGADSPLHF	TGTGCCAGCAGTCAGGAGGGGGCGGATTCACCCCTCCACTTT
TRBJ2-5	TRBV4-2	TRBD1	-	CASSQVSGQGLQETQYF	TGTGCCAGCAGCCAAGTTTCGGGACAGGGTCTCCAAGAGACCCAGTACTTC
TRBJ2-7	TRBV20-1	TRBD2	-	CSASHGTSGYEQYF	TGCAGTGCTAGTCATGGGACTAGCGGATACGAGCAGTACTTC
TRBJ2-1	TRBV5-6	-	-	CASTPLSSYNEQFF	TGTGCCAGCACACCCCTGAGCTCCTACAATGAGCAGTTCTTC
TRBJ2-7	TRBV7-9	TRBD2	-	CASSLEVAGESYEQYF	TGTGCCAGCAGCTTAGAGGTAGCGGGGGAATCCTACGAGCAGTACTTC
TRBJ1-6	TRBV15	TRBD1	-	CATSRTGDNSPLHF	TGTGCCACCAGTAGGACAGGGGACAATTCACCCCTCCACTTT
TRBJ2-4	TRBV11-2	-	-	CASSFNGEHTKNIQYF	TGTGCCAGCAGCTTTAACGGGGAGCATACCAAAAACATTCAGTACTTC
TRBJ2-2	TRBV21-1	-	-	CASSPSPRLAQNTGELFF	TGTGCCAGCAGCCCAAGCCCTAGACTAGCCCAAAACACCGGGGAGCTGTTTTTT
TRBJ2-1	TRBV10-2	-	few	CASRRTTNEQFF	TGCGCCAGCAGAAGGACTACCAATGAGCAGTTCTTC
TRBJ1-1	TRBV19	TRBD1	-	CASSRDRVAEAFF	TGTGCCAGTAGCCGGGACAGGGTCGCCGAAGCTTTCTTT
TRBJ2-3	TRBV5-4	-	-	CASSWGLAVTDTQYF	TGTGCCAGCAGCTGGGGGCTAGCGGTCACAGATACGCAGTATTTT
TRBJ1-5	TRBV27	-	once	CASSLYPPSGSNQPQHF	TGTGCCAGCAGTTTATATCCCCCCTCGGGTAGCAATCAGCCCCAGCATTTT
TRBJ2-1	TRBV6-5	-	few	CASSRDTYNEQFF	TGTGCCAGCAGTCGGGACACCTACAATGAGCAGTTCTTC
TRBJ1-6	TRBV6-6	TRBD1	-	CASSTRTGTRSPLHF	TGTGCCAGCAGTACCAGGACAGGGACGCGGTCACCCCTCCACTTT
TRBJ2-1	TRBV19	-	-	CASSIGGYNEQFF	TGTGCCAGTAGTATAGGCGGCTACAATGAGCAGTTCTTC